The 30 T cell receptor beta chains below were found in one sample sequenced in a study of blood T cell repertoires in COVID-19. The table came from immunoSEQ multiplex PCR; TCRdb's copy has only in-frame clones and leaves some out. Among fewer than 500,000 clones listed, over 75% were seen once. The sequencing input was PBMCs or T cells enriched from blood (not recorded which). Receptors originate from a woman aged 30 to 39 with acute COVID-19.

The CDR3 nucleotides are TGTGCCAGCAGCATGCGGACTAGCGGGGGGGCCAGAGATACGCAGTATTTT. Translated, it gives CASSMRTSGGARDTQYF. V and J are TRBV3-1 (or the pseudogene TRBV3-2) and TRBJ2-3; 15 nucleotides match TRBD2. V lost 5 bases to trimming and J lost 5 bases; unmatched junction nucleotides: 8. CDR1 and CDR2 (germline): LGHDT, YNNKEL (reference sequence). This CDR3 has 17 amino acids.

J is TRBJ1-5 and V is TRBV6-5; D perhaps matches TRBD1 (5 bases). Germline CDR1 MNHEY, CDR2 SVGAGI. The CDR3 extends over 16 amino acids. The germline V and J ends were trimmed by 0 bases and 0 bases, with 9 bases remaining between them. CDR3 sequence: CASSYSQVNSNQPQHF. The CDR3 nucleotides read TGTGCCAGCAGTTACTCACAGGTCAATAGCAATCAGCCCCAGCATTTT.

The rearrangement joins TRBV5-1 to TRBJ1-1; perhaps TRBD1 as D (6 bases). This CDR3 spans 14 amino acids. The V and J ends lost 0 bases and 5 bases respectively, with 11 bases between them. Per germline, CDR1 SGHRS and CDR2 YFSETQ. CDR3 residues: CASSLDTGITEAFF. The CDR3 nucleotides are TGCGCCAGCAGCTTGGATACAGGGATAACTGAAGCTTTCTTT.

V usage is TRBV7-8 and J usage is TRBJ2-5; the D gene is possibly TRBD1 (6 bases). Trimming shortened V by 5 bases and J by 2 bases, and 12 bases separated the two germline ends. The germline CDR1 and CDR2 sequences are SGHVS and FQNEAQ. This CDR3 is built from 14 residues. The CDR3 coding sequence is TGTGCCAGCAGCGCGACAGGATCTCAAGAGACCCAGTACTTC. This codes for CASSATGSQETQYF. The variable domain in full, completed from reference TRBV7-8 and TRBJ2-5, reads GAGVSQSPRYKVAKRGQDVALRCDPISGHVSLFWYQQALGQGPEFLTYFQNEAQLDKSGLPSDRFFAERPEGSVSTLKIQRTQQEDSAVYLCASSATGSQETQYFGPGTRLLVL.

The chain joins TRBV19 to TRBJ2-7; 7 positions agree with TRBD2. The germline gives CDR1 LNHDA, CDR2 SQIVND (reference sequence). The J segment lost 2 bases and the V segment lost 7 bases, leaving 8 bases of the junction unmatched. The CDR3 spans 14 residues. This CDR3 reads CASTPGAGAYEQYF. The CDR3 DNA follows: TGTGCCAGTACCCCAGGTGCGGGGGCCTACGAGCAGTACTTC.

This clone was found once. The rearrangement links TRBV19 to TRBJ2-7; the match to TRBD1 covers 9 bases. Per germline, CDR1 LNHDA and CDR2 SQIVND (reference sequence). The CDR3 runs to 13 residues. The V gene end was trimmed by 5 bases and the J gene end by 6 bases; junction bases not matched to a gene: 5. CDR3: CASSWDREREQYF. In DNA form, the CDR3 reads TGTGCCAGTAGTTGGGACAGGGAACGCGAGCAGTACTTC. Filled out from reference TRBV19 and TRBJ2-7, the complete variable domain reads DGGITQSPKYLFRKEGQNVTLSCEQNLNHDAMYWYRQDPGQGLRLIYYSQIVNDFQKGDIAEGYSVSREKKESFPLTVTSAQKNPTAFYLCASSWDREREQYFGPGTRLTVT.

The chain recombines TRBV5-1 with TRBJ2-7, with 14 bases lining up with TRBD2. V shed 0 bases, J shed 3 bases, and the junction held 2 bases outside the gene matches. This CDR3 spans 16 amino acids. Germline V gene sequence: CDR1 SGHRS, CDR2 YFSETQ. The CDR3 is CASSLGLAGGRYEQYF. The CDR3 nucleotides read TGCGCCAGCAGCTTGGGACTAGCGGGGGGGCGCTACGAGCAGTACTTC.

The chain links TRBV5-1 to TRBJ1-1; D gene ambiguous. The CDR3 runs to 14 residues. CDR1 is SGHRS and CDR2 is YFSETQ in the germline V gene. The V and J ends lost 3 bases and 5 bases respectively, with 14 bases between them. DNA of the CDR3: TGCGCCAGCAGCTATAACGGGGTGATTACTGAAGCTTTCTTT. The encoded protein is CASSYNGVITEAFF.

The chain has TRBV7-9 and TRBJ2-5; D remains ambiguous. The CDR3 is 11 amino acids. The ends were cut back, 4 bases at V and 4 bases at J, with 4 bases in the middle. Germline V CDR1 and CDR2: SEHNR, FQNEAQ (reference sequence). The CDR3 region is CASSSGETQYF. The CDR3 nucleotides read TGTGCCAGCAGCTCGGGAGAGACCCAGTACTTC.

The chain joins TRBV7-9 to TRBJ2-2; 7 bases align to TRBD1. After removal of 5 bases from V and 5 bases from J, the junction contained 14 bases not matched to a gene. CDR3 length: 17 residues. CDR1 SEHNR and CDR2 FQNEAQ come from the germline V gene (reference sequence). The CDR3 DNA reads as TGTGCCAGCAGCCCGAATATTTGGGACAGCAAGACCGGGGAGCTGTTTTTT. It yields the protein CASSPNIWDSKTGELFF.

V gene TRBV5-1 combines with J gene TRBJ2-1; a weak D match, TRBD2 (5 bases). Germline assignment: CDR1 SGHRS and CDR2 YFSETQ. CDR3 length equals 13 residues. V lost 4 bases and J 7 bases, leaving 12 bases between the germline ends. This CDR3 reads CASSIETGNEQFF. As DNA, the CDR3 is TGCGCCAGCAGCATTGAAACGGGGAATGAGCAGTTCTTC.

The V and J genes are TRBV24-1 and TRBJ2-2; maybe TRBD2 (6 bases). Germline-derived CDR1 and CDR2 are KGHDR and SFDVKD. This CDR3 region has 12 residues. The CDR3 protein is CASARETGELFF. CDR3 in DNA: TGTGCATCTGCGCGGGAAACCGGGGAGCTGTTTTTT.

This clone was recorded only once. This sequence joins TRBV3-1 (or the pseudogene TRBV3-2) and TRBJ2-3; TRBD1 matches at 7 bases. This CDR3 is 15 amino acids long. Trimming took 1 base from V and 11 from J; bases not matched to a gene: 12. In germline, CDR1 is LGHDT, CDR2 YNNKEL (reference sequence). The CDR3 sequence: CASSQAGGQKGRQYF. The CDR3 DNA sequence: TGTGCCAGCAGCCAAGCAGGGGGTCAGAAGGGGAGGCAGTATTTT.

The CDR3 DNA is TGTGCCAGCAGTCTACAGGGGGCCAGGGGCTACACCTTC. This encodes CASSLQGARGYTF. The chain uses TRBV12-3 or TRBV12-4 and TRBJ1-2; 9 positions agree with TRBD1. V was clipped by 5 bases and J by 8 bases; unmatched bases: 6. CDR3 length equals 13 residues.

The chain combines TRBV11-2 with TRBJ2-1; perhaps TRBD1 as D (6 bases). The V and J ends lost 5 bases and 9 bases respectively, with 11 bases between them. Per germline, CDR1 SGHAT and CDR2 FQNNGV. The CDR3 spans 12 residues. Written as DNA, the CDR3 is TGTGCCAGCAGCCCAGGGGAGTCTGAGCAGTTCTTC. The encoded protein is CASSPGESEQFF.

This rearrangement joins TRBV5-1 to TRBJ2-2; 7 bases are shared with TRBD1. J lost 3 bases, V lost 0 bases, and 2 bases had no gene match. Germline-derived CDR1 and CDR2 are SGHRS and YFSETQ. This CDR3 contains 15 residues. The CDR3 here is CASSLVGGDTGELFF. CDR3 coding DNA: TGCGCCAGCAGCTTGGTAGGGGGCGACACCGGGGAGCTGTTTTTT.

The chain couples TRBV6-5 to TRBJ2-1; 8 bases are shared with TRBD2. V trimming: 4 bases; J trimming: 6 bases; junction bases outside the gene matches: 11. The CDR3 length is 16 residues. Germline V lookup: CDR1 MNHEY, CDR2 SVGAGI. The CDR3 loop is CASSSGIGLAANEQFF. As DNA, the CDR3 is TGTGCCAGCAGTTCGGGAATTGGACTAGCAGCCAATGAGCAGTTCTTC.

This sequence joins TRBV5-6 and TRBJ1-4; 7 bases are shared with TRBD1. V gave up 3 bases and J gave up 5 bases; unmatched junction bases: 7. Germline V gene sequence: CDR1 SGHDT, CDR2 YYEEEE. The CDR3 is 15 residues long. CDR3 region: CASSWDSRGNEKLFF. In DNA form, the CDR3 reads TGTGCCAGCAGCTGGGACAGCCGAGGGAATGAAAAACTGTTTTTT. Full variable domain (remainder filled in from reference TRBV5-6 and TRBJ1-4): DAGVTQSPTHLIKTRGQQVTLRCSPKSGHDTVSWYQQALGQGPQFIFQYYEEEERQRGNFPDRFSGHQFPNYSSELNVNALLLGDSALYLCASSWDSRGNEKLFFGSGTQLSVL.

The rearrangement joins TRBV7-6 to TRBJ1-5; no firm D call. CDR1 and CDR2 (germline): SGHVS, FNYEAQ. This CDR3 spans 13 amino acids. V was trimmed by 3 bases and J by 5 bases, leaving 8 bases between them. CDR3 nucleotide sequence: TGTGCCAGCAGCTTTCAGGTGGATCAGCCCCAGCATTTT. Translation: CASSFQVDQPQHF.

This chain's CDR3 is CASSQDPVGEQFF. For the CDR3, the DNA is TGTGCCAGCAGCCAAGATCCGGTTGGTGAGCAGTTCTTC. V and J are TRBV14 and TRBJ2-1; D ambiguous. Germline CDR1 and CDR2: SGHDN and FVKESK. Trimming removed 0 bases from V and 9 bases from J, with 9 bases in between. The length of the CDR3 is 13 residues.

The chain uses TRBV10-2 and TRBJ1-3; the match to TRBD1 covers 7 bases. Unmatched junction bases numbered 5, after V lost 6 bases and J lost 0 bases. The CDR3 spans 15 residues. Germline V CDR1 and CDR2: WSHSY, SAAADI. The CDR3 DNA sequence: TGCGCCAGCAGCTTACAGGGGATCTCTGGAAACACCATATATTTT. Protein: CASSLQGISGNTIYF.

Worth noting for this clone: Other DNA sequences of this sample code for an identical CDR3. The chain joins TRBV18 to TRBJ1-2; 11 bases match TRBD1. CDR1 and CDR2 from the germline V gene are KGHSH and LQKENI. The J segment lost 6 bases and the V segment lost 3 bases, leaving 3 bases of the junction unmatched. The CDR3 has 14 residues. This CDR3 is CASSPRTGGDGYTF. The CDR3 region has the DNA TGTGCCAGCTCACCGAGGACAGGGGGCGATGGCTACACCTTC.

The chain couples TRBV9 to TRBJ1-2, with D possibly TRBD1 on 5 matching bases. Germline CDR1 is SGDLS and CDR2 is YYNGEE. V lost 0 bases and J 6 bases, leaving 12 bases between the germline ends. This CDR3 has 14 amino acids. The CDR3 nucleotides read TGTGCCAGCAGCGTAGTTGGGGCTTCGGATGGCTACACCTTC. Translated, it gives CASSVVGASDGYTF.

Comments on this clone: Its ends do not fully match the called genes, so a read error is possible. The chain employs TRBV12-3 or TRBV12-4 and TRBJ1-3, with D maybe TRBD1 (5 bases). The CDR3 contains 11 residues. CDR3 in amino acids: CASSRRQRTFF. CDR3 nucleotide sequence: TGTGCCAGCAGCCGAAGACAGAGAACTTTCTTT.

This rearrangement joins TRBV7-9 to TRBJ2-6, with D possibly matching TRBD1 (7 bases). In germline, CDR1 is SEHNR, CDR2 FQNEAQ (reference sequence). V was trimmed by 3 bases and J by 10 bases, leaving 13 bases between them. The CDR3 is made up of 14 amino acids. CDR3: CASSLAGQFNVLTF. CDR3 in DNA: TGTGCCAGCAGCTTGGCGGGACAGTTTAACGTCCTGACTTTC.

CDR3 sequence reads: CASSAFGTGKFNEQFF. CDR3 nucleotide sequence: TGTGCCAGTAGTGCTTTCGGGACAGGAAAGTTCAATGAGCAGTTCTTC. V and J are TRBV19 and TRBJ2-1, with TRBD1 matching 8 bases. Trimming cost V 5 bases and J 6 bases; bases outside gene matches: 12. Germline V gene data show CDR1 as LNHDA and CDR2 as SQIVND (reference sequence). This CDR3 contains 16 residues.

The chain links TRBV4-1 to TRBJ2-2, with TRBD1 matching over 8 bases. V lost 0 bases and J lost 0; bases outside the gene matches: 9. CDR1 is MGHRA and CDR2 is YSYEKL in the germline V gene. This CDR3 contains 19 residues. The CDR3: CASSQDRPWTGTNTGELFF. In DNA form, the CDR3 reads TGCGCCAGCAGCCAAGATCGCCCGTGGACAGGGACGAACACCGGGGAGCTGTTTTTT.

The chain links TRBV5-6 to TRBJ2-1; TRBD1 matches at 7 bases. Germline V gene sequence: CDR1 SGHDT, CDR2 YYEEEE. V was pared by 2 bases and J by 7 bases, with 12 bases of the junction left unmatched. The CDR3 contains 16 residues. The CDR3 DNA follows: TGTGCCAGCAGCTTTGGACCAGTTCAGGGGGTGAATGAGCAGTTCTTC. Translating gives CASSFGPVQGVNEQFF.

The rearrangement joins TRBV5-1 to TRBJ2-3, with 11 bases matching TRBD2. J gave up 6 bases and V 0 bases, and 6 bases lay outside the gene matches. The CDR3 is 16 residues long. The germline V gene encodes CDR1 SGHRS and CDR2 YFSETQ. CDR3 in amino acids: CASSLAGLAAVDTQYF. DNA for the CDR3: TGCGCCAGCAGCTTGGCGGGACTAGCGGCCGTGGATACGCAGTATTTT. The full variable domain, with the rest looked up from reference TRBV5-1 and TRBJ2-3, is KAGVTQTPRYLIKTRGQQVTLSCSPISGHRSVSWYQQTPGQGLQFLFEYFSETQRNKGNFPGRFSGRQFSNSRSEMNVSTLELGDSALYLCASSLAGLAAVDTQYFGPGTRLTVL.

The V and J genes are TRBV18 and TRBJ1-1; 8 bases are shared with TRBD1. This CDR3 has 14 residues. The trim removed 4 bases at V and 4 bases at J, leaving 5 bases unmatched. In germline, CDR1 is KGHSH, CDR2 LQKENI. CDR3 residues: CASSQTGTGTEAFF. The DNA of the CDR3 is TGTGCCAGCTCACAAACCGGGACAGGCACTGAAGCTTTCTTT.